Included here is one T cell receptor (beta chain) sequence, with context. Measured with immunoSEQ multiplex PCR; TCRdb has only the in-frame clones, and not every one. Of approximately 270,000 clones listed, around 93% were seen once; the top ten hold approximately 0.52%. The record originates from a study of T cell responses to AZD1222 COVID-19 vaccine. Trimming pared 1 base from V and 4 bases from J, leaving 10 bases between. CDR1 and CDR2 from the germline V gene are SGHVS and FQNEAQ. This CDR3 has 14 amino acids. This sample comprised peripheral blood, obtained 28 days after the second AZD1222 dose. The clonotype comes from an adult who received the AZD1222 COVID-19 vaccine. V is TRBV7-8 and J is TRBJ2-5; no clear D gene. CDR3 sequence (DNA): TGTGCCAGCAGCTTAGTGGCTAGTTTAGAGACCCAGTACTTC. Translating it yields CASSLVASLETQYF. The variable domain in full, with the rest retrieved from reference TRBV7-8 and TRBJ2-5, is GAGVSQSPRYKVAKRGQDVALRCDPISGHVSLFWYQQALGQGPEFLTYFQNEAQLDKSGLPSDRFFAERPEGSVSTLKIQRTQQEDSAVYLCASSLVASLETQYFGPGTRLLVL.